This T cell receptor (beta chain) was identified during a study of CD8 T cells in Susac syndrome. CDR1 is SGHRS, CDR2 YFSETQ, per germline. The V and J ends lost 1 base and 10 bases respectively, with 12 bases between them. The CDR3 extends over 13 amino acids. An input of about 0.45 to 1 ug of RNA was subjected to reverse transcription using random hexamers. TCRdb ran MiXCR on the immunoSEQ multiplex PCR reads and lists one entry per CDR3 protein. The sample has under 200,000 distinct CDR3 sequences, more than 85% seen once; the top ten hold 0.087%. Sequenced: CD4+ T cells from PBMCs. J is TRBJ1-5 and V is TRBV5-1; no definite D call. This receptor was taken from a human donor with Susac syndrome. The CDR3 loop reads CASSLWCLCPQHF. The DNA for the CDR3 is TGCGCCAGCAGCTTGTGGTGTCTCTGTCCCCAGCATTTT.